The clone carrying this TCR beta chain was seen a single time. The sample contains more than one DNA sequence encoding this CDR3. These data belong to a study of blood T cell repertoires in COVID-19. The overall study: Samples representing acute and convalescent COVID-19 were sourced from the United States, Italy and Spain. The cDNA or gDNA used as material had been derived from T cells, B-cell-depleted T cells, or PBMCs.

Original processing notes: Estimates of nucleated cell counts were drawn from the amplification of reference gene primers. Only in-frame clones appear in the TCRdb table, and some are missing; sequencing was by immunoSEQ multiplex PCR. V and J calls plus clone size are reproduced from that table; the DNA served to infer D and trimming. The table has 150,000 or so clones, 80% to 90% seen once; the top ten hold approximately 7.7%. The origin of this receptor is a man between 35 and 55 years old who had recovered from COVID-19. The specimen was peripheral blood.

Here the CDR3 reads CAWSSGTGYTGELFF. CDR3 nucleotide sequence: TGTGCCTGGAGCTCCGGGACAGGGTACACCGGGGAGCTGTTTTTT. The chain joins TRBV30 to TRBJ2-2; 9 bases agree with TRBD1. The CDR3 is made up of 15 amino acids. Trimming at V came to 3 bases and at J to 3 bases, leaving 5 bases not matched to a gene. Germline V gives CDR1 GTSNPN, CDR2 SVGIG (reference sequence). Full variable domain (rest looked up from reference TRBV30 and TRBJ2-2): SQTIHQWPATLVQPVGSPLSLECTVEGTSNPNLYWYRQAAGRGLQLLFYSVGIGQISSEVPQNLSASRPQDRQFILSSKKLLLSDSGFYLCAWSSGTGYTGELFFGEGSRLTVL.